These T cell receptor beta chains were read from a single sample in a study of blood T cell repertoires in COVID-19. The repertoire was sequenced with immunoSEQ multiplex PCR; TCRdb's copy has only in-frame clones and lacks some. The repertoire holds roughly 200,000 clones, with around 85% as singletons. Sequenced material: PBMCs or T cells enriched from blood (not recorded which). All receptors come from a man between 40 and 49 years old who had recovered from COVID-19. Each CDR3 is given with its conserved first and last residue. Each record gives: clone size, V gene, CDR3 length, D gene, J gene, CDR3 protein, CDR3 DNA. The D gene is left open where the match is weak. A clone size is listed for some rows: how often the clone was seen (once, few, many), or a class if it is expanded.

-	TRBV4-1	15	TRBD1	TRBJ1-3	CASSQGDRSGNTIYF	TGCGCCAGCAGCCAAGGGGACAGGTCGGGAAACACCATATATTTT
-	TRBV15	13	-	TRBJ2-7	CATSRDIPYEQYF	TGTGCCACCAGCAGAGATATTCCCTACGAGCAGTACTTC
few	TRBV12-5	13	-	TRBJ2-7	CASGLNTAYEQYF	TGTGCTAGTGGTTTGAATACAGCCTACGAGCAGTACTTC
-	TRBV23-1	15	-	TRBJ2-7	CASSQSWDSTYEQYF	TGCGCCAGCAGTCAATCGTGGGACTCCACCTACGAGCAGTACTTC
-	TRBV16	17	-	TRBJ2-4	CASSQSVEGLAKNIQYF	TGTGCCAGCAGCCAATCTGTGGAGGGGCTAGCCAAAAACATTCAGTACTTC
-	TRBV5-1	15	-	TRBJ1-2	CASSLWLGDHYGYTF	TGCGCCAGCAGCTTGTGGTTAGGGGATCACTATGGCTACACCTTC
-	TRBV7-9	15	-	TRBJ2-7	CASSSQGVSPHEQYF	TGTGCCAGCAGCTCACAGGGCGTGAGCCCCCACGAGCAGTACTTC
few	TRBV7-3	15	-	TRBJ2-2	CASSLGLLGSGELFF	TGTGCCAGCAGCTTGGGACTCCTAGGTTCCGGGGAGCTGTTTTTT
-	TRBV19	14	TRBD1	TRBJ2-1	CASSPGQGSFEQFF	TGTGCCAGTAGCCCGGGACAGGGAAGTTTTGAGCAGTTCTTC
-	TRBV2	14	-	TRBJ1-4	CASSAGRANEKLFF	TGTGCCAGCAGTGCCGGCAGGGCTAATGAAAAACTGTTTTTT
-	TRBV7-8	15	TRBD1	TRBJ1-4	CASSVRQGADEKLFF	TGTGCCAGCAGCGTCCGACAGGGGGCGGATGAAAAACTGTTTTTT
-	TRBV28	15	-	TRBJ2-7	CASSAHSSRSYEQYF	TGTGCCAGCAGTGCCCATTCTAGCCGCTCCTACGAGCAGTACTTC
once	TRBV7-9	14	-	TRBJ2-7	CASSLDQGFDEQYF	TGTGCCAGCAGCTTAGACCAGGGGTTCGACGAGCAGTACTTC
-	TRBV19	15	-	TRBJ2-2	CASSILGGGTGELFF	TGTGCCAGTAGTATACTGGGGGGAGGAACCGGGGAGCTGTTTTTT
few	TRBV11-3	13	-	TRBJ2-1	CASSLSEGNEQFF	TGTGCCAGCAGCTTGAGCGAGGGCAATGAGCAGTTCTTC
-	TRBV4-1	14	-	TRBJ1-5	CASSQDLRDQPQHF	TGCGCCAGCAGCCAAGATTTACGGGATCAGCCCCAGCATTTT
few	TRBV12-5	12	-	TRBJ1-1	CASGPPRGRTFF	TGTGCTAGTGGCCCCCCCAGGGGCCGGACTTTCTTT
-	TRBV3-1/TRBV3-2	15	TRBD1	TRBJ2-7	CASSWTGTGPYEQYF	TGTGCCAGCAGTTGGACCGGGACAGGTCCCTACGAGCAGTACTTC
-	TRBV30	13	TRBD1	TRBJ1-2	CAWSVLRGQGYTF	TGTGCCTGGAGTGTACTCAGGGGGCAGGGCTACACCTTC
-	TRBV7-2	16	-	TRBJ2-1	CASSLVESRLGGEQFF	TGTGCCAGCAGCTTAGTGGAATCTCGCTTAGGAGGTGAGCAGTTCTTC
once	TRBV7-2	13	-	TRBJ1-5	CASSSFFNQPQHF	TGTGCCAGCAGCTCGTTTTTCAATCAGCCCCAGCATTTT
-	TRBV5-1	14	TRBD2	TRBJ2-1	CASSSSGSVNEQFF	TGCGCCAGCAGCTCTAGCGGGAGTGTAAATGAGCAGTTCTTC
-	TRBV5-5	14	TRBD1	TRBJ1-2	CASSLGQPSYGYTF	TGTGCCAGCAGCCTGGGACAGCCATCTTATGGCTACACCTTC
-	TRBV7-9	16	TRBD2	TRBJ2-1	CASSTTGTSGRDEQFF	TGTGCCAGCAGCACTACCGGGACTAGCGGGAGGGATGAGCAGTTCTTC
-	TRBV5-6	15	-	TRBJ1-1	CASSYFRTLNTEAFF	TGTGCCAGCAGTTATTTCAGGACTTTGAACACTGAAGCTTTCTTT
-	TRBV10-3	15	-	TRBJ1-5	CAISGQGLDNQPQHF	TGTGCCATCAGCGGGCAGGGGCTGGACAATCAGCCCCAGCATTTT
once	TRBV4-2	14	-	TRBJ2-2	CASSQDLITGELFF	TGTGCCAGCAGCCAAGATCTAATTACCGGGGAGCTGTTTTTT
-	TRBV6-5	15	TRBD1	TRBJ1-3	CASRRLGQGHNTIYF	TGTGCCAGCCGGAGATTAGGACAGGGGCACAACACCATATATTTT
-	TRBV10-3	11	-	TRBJ1-4	CAIQANEKLFF	TGTGCCATACAGGCTAATGAAAAACTGTTTTTT
-	TRBV7-3	18	TRBD2	TRBJ2-1	CASSPHSVGTSGYNEQFF	TGTGCCAGCAGCCCCCATTCGGTGGGGACTAGCGGTTACAATGAGCAGTTCTTC
-	TRBV18	13	TRBD1	TRBJ2-7	CASSGDRGGEQYF	TGTGCCAGCTCAGGGGACAGGGGCGGCGAGCAGTACTTC
once	TRBV3-1/TRBV3-2	17	TRBD1	TRBJ1-2	CASSQLITRGRLSGYTF	TGTGCCAGCAGCCAATTAATTACCAGGGGGCGATTAAGTGGCTACACCTTC
-	TRBV2	14	TRBD1	TRBJ2-3	CASSEGVTGQKQYF	TGTGCCAGCAGTGAGGGGGTTACGGGACAGAAGCAGTATTTT
-	TRBV5-1	13	-	TRBJ1-2	CASSRTEDYGYTF	TGCGCCAGCAGCCGGACGGAGGACTATGGCTACACCTTC
-	TRBV24-1	13	-	TRBJ1-2	CATSQGFGYGYTF	TGTGCCACCAGCCAGGGGTTTGGCTATGGCTACACCTTC
-	TRBV29-1	15	TRBD1	TRBJ2-1	CSVEEVRTGYNEQFF	TGCAGCGTTGAAGAGGTCAGGACAGGCTACAATGAGCAGTTCTTC
-	TRBV6-5	15	-	TRBJ1-2	CASTHLDSKNYGYTF	TGTGCCAGCACCCATTTGGACAGTAAAAACTATGGCTACACCTTC
-	TRBV20-1	13	-	TRBJ1-3	CSASKDTYNTIYF	TGCAGTGCTAGTAAAGACACCTATAACACCATATATTTT
-	TRBV10-2	14	TRBD1	TRBJ1-2	CASNSGTGGYGYTF	TGCGCCAGCAATTCCGGGACAGGCGGCTATGGCTACACCTTC
-	TRBV2	14	TRBD1	TRBJ2-5	CASKGQGGRETQYF	TGTGCCAGCAAGGGACAGGGAGGTAGAGAGACCCAGTACTTC
-	TRBV5-4	17	TRBD2	TRBJ2-5	CASSRPTSGGHQETQYF	TGTGCCAGCAGCCGGCCAACTAGCGGGGGCCACCAAGAGACCCAGTACTTC
-	TRBV4-1	16	TRBD1	TRBJ2-7	CASSQVAGQGAYEQYF	TGCGCCAGCAGCCAAGTAGCGGGACAGGGGGCCTACGAGCAGTACTTC
-	TRBV5-1	16	-	TRBJ1-2	CASSLDYPGTNYGYTF	TGCGCCAGCAGCTTGGACTACCCAGGGACTAACTATGGCTACACCTTC
-	TRBV5-6	14	-	TRBJ1-2	CASTSPGVNYGYTF	TGTGCCAGCACCTCCCCCGGGGTAAACTATGGCTACACCTTC
-	TRBV7-2	14	TRBD1	TRBJ1-2	CASSHRDRDYGYTF	TGTGCCAGCAGCCACCGGGACAGAGACTATGGCTACACCTTC
-	TRBV24-1	15	TRBD1	TRBJ2-2	CATSDRDRDSGELFF	TGTGCCACCAGTGACAGGGACAGGGATTCGGGGGAGCTGTTTTTT
once	TRBV18	17	TRBD1	TRBJ1-2	CASSPMGPGQGDYGYTF	TGTGCCAGCTCACCTATGGGGCCGGGACAGGGCGACTATGGCTACACCTTC
-	TRBV28	15	TRBD1	TRBJ2-7	CASRRDRGFSYEQYF	TGTGCCAGCAGAAGGGACAGGGGCTTCTCCTACGAGCAGTACTTC
-	TRBV28	14	TRBD1	TRBJ2-7	CASSLSDRVYEQYF	TGTGCCAGCAGTTTAAGCGACAGGGTCTACGAGCAGTACTTC
-	TRBV12-3/TRBV12-4	11	-	TRBJ1-1	CASRGGLGAFF	TGTGCCAGCAGGGGGGGACTGGGAGCTTTCTTT
-	TRBV5-1	12	-	TRBJ2-1	CASRRDSPEQFF	TGCGCCAGCAGGAGGGACTCCCCTGAGCAGTTCTTC
-	TRBV7-8	14	TRBD1	TRBJ1-5	CASSPGTEWQPQHF	TGTGCCAGCAGCCCCGGGACAGAGTGGCAGCCCCAGCATTTT
-	TRBV14	14	-	TRBJ1-2	CASSQDFPGVGYTF	TGTGCCAGCAGCCAAGATTTCCCAGGGGTTGGCTACACCTTC
-	TRBV10-3	16	-	TRBJ1-5	CAISESGSQANQPQHF	TGTGCCATCAGTGAGTCAGGGTCACAGGCGAATCAGCCCCAGCATTTT